This T cell receptor beta chain was sequenced in a study of T-cell reconstitution after alpha-beta-depleted transplantation in children (dated by TCRdb to 2016 to 2018). In the study overall: The study quantitatively tracked T-cell immune reconstitution after TCRalphabeta/CD19-depleted allogeneic hematopoietic cell transplantation in children using TCR repertoire profiling. On the study overall, not on this receptor specifically: Over subsequent months, a decline in hyperexpanded clone frequencies was noted, and after one year, T-cell counts and TCRbeta diversity were mostly ascribed to newly produced T cells. In some patients, the high TCRbeta diversity seen at day 60 was put down to recipient T cells and intrathymic progenitors that had survived conditioning. About two months after transplant, the apparently early recovery of alphabetaT-cell counts reportedly depended on just several hundred clones that had expanded rapidly and came from non-depleted graft cells.

This clonotype was seen a few times. It lacks a known antigen. There are no base qualities to consult, and no much larger clone falls within one base. The method was PCR. These reads were obtained on an Illumina HiSeq 2500. To normalize quantification of the TCRbeta repertoire, the TCR libraries were built with molecular barcoding that relied on unique molecular identifiers. The raw public data were reprocessed by TCRdb itself: fastp quality trimming at Q25, MiXCR clonotype calling, in-frame beta chains only. Entries that share a CDR3 protein sequence are merged under the most common genes and DNA. This sample is represented by a few hundred thousand distinct CDR3 sequences; 27% of them were singletons. Under 45% of the sample is held by the ten biggest clonotypes. V is pruned by 2 bases and J by 6 bases, leaving 17 bases of the junction without a gene match. From the cysteine up to the phenylalanine, the CDR3 has a length of 19 residues. Only the CDR3 part of the read is kept: 57 bases, read in frame from the first base. CDR1 and CDR2 are drawn from the germline V gene: SGHRS, YFSETQ.

The sample's treatment or condition label, in plain terms: allogeneic hematopoietic cell transplantation with graft depleted of TCRalphabeta T cells and CD19 B cells. TCRalphabeta/CD19-depleted allogeneic hematopoietic cell grafts were given to the transplant recipients, all of whom were children. The receptor's source is a boy under two years old with Wiskott-Aldrich syndrome, due to receive a stem cell transplant. Here the chain combines TRBV5-1 and TRBJ2-2; the junction holds 9 bases that match TRBD2. The source material was PBMCs, sampled before TCRalphabeta/CD19-depleted stem cell transplant. The DNA sequence reads TGCGCCAGCAGCTTTTTCCTTCCTAGCGGGGAAGTCTTAGCCGGGGAGCTGTTTTTT. Its protein reads: CASSFFLPSGEVLAGELFF.